The entry below describes one TCR beta chain. Its target is not known. This record belongs to a study of T cell responses to AZD1222 COVID-19 vaccine. Study observations and caveats: In the spike-specific TCR repertoire, nearly half reportedly target unmutated variant regions. Clonal diversity may have been underestimated in mostly white British donors. Just a handful of AZD1222 recipients tested seropositive at baseline. Spike regions recognized by vaccine-associated CD4 TCRs spanned the protein, led by 160-218 and 743-854.

Only in-frame clones appear in the TCRdb table, and some are missing; sequencing was by immunoSEQ multiplex PCR. The table shows roughly 200,000 clones, with about 93% occurring only once. The source of this sequence is an adult in good health. This sample comprised peripheral blood, obtained on day 0 of MenACWY control vaccination.

The CDR3 coding sequence is TGTGCCAGCACCCTTGATTCCTATGGCTACACCTTC. Its protein is CASTLDSYGYTF. The chain is built from TRBV5-4 and TRBJ1-2, with no clear D. The germline V gene has CDR1 SGHNT and CDR2 YYREEE (reference sequence). This CDR3 is built from 12 residues. V dropped 6 bases and J dropped 4 bases, with 10 bases sitting between them.